The rows below give T cell receptor beta chains drawn from one sample of a study of control samples from healthy donors and cancer patients. Here immunoSEQ multiplex PCR was the method, and the copy in TCRdb shows in-frame clones only, minus some. The sample consists of fewer than 200,000 clones, roughly 95% of them appearing once. Sequenced sample: blood. The receptors here all came from a woman aged 25 to 39 in good health. Both conserved end residues are trimmed from each CDR3.

length	V	CDR3
14	TRBV30	AWSGDRGPSSYEQY
14	TRBV7-2	ASSWGGTLSNQPQH
12	TRBV19	ASSIGTGFDEQY
14	TRBV29-1	SVEVYPGQGQFEQY
13	TRBV9	ASSIRQGPGNTIY
12	TRBV27	ASSLQGLDTEAF
12	TRBV6-5	ATHYGTGTGEQY
13	TRBV2	ASSRDRGESYEQY
8	TRBV2	ATRGGEQY
15	TRBV27	ASSFAPSTGLNSPLH
13	TRBV3-1/TRBV3-2	ASSHMGGRDYEQY
12	TRBV6-1	ASSEWQTNEKLF
11	TRBV5-1	ASSRDPTDTQY
13	TRBV7-9	ASSLFTSYTDTQY
13	TRBV3-1/TRBV3-2	ASSQEGQLVLEAF
11	TRBV10-1	ASSESGIGTQY
13	TRBV14	ASRPTDRGSNEQY
14	TRBV4-1	ASSQLVPGMNTEAF
14	TRBV3-1/TRBV3-2	ASSQALAVVPETQY